This T cell receptor (beta chain) was sequenced in a study of cytomegalovirus exposure and HLA in healthy donors. Study conclusions and caveats: Cytomegalovirus status, reportedly, was diagnosed with high specificity and sensitivity by the classifier. Cytomegalovirus association was listed for approximately 150 TCR beta chains. Sequencing had likely introduced a cluster of highly shared sequence variants as an artifact.

This clone was seen a few times. Its antigen is not known. The PCR used 60 Vbeta and 13 Jbeta primers. The protocol was immunoSEQ multiplex PCR, while the TCRdb copy is restricted to in-frame clones and leaves out a portion. The table includes about 130,000 clones, less than 85% detected once. Trimming removed 8 bases at V and 0 bases at J, with 6 bases between. Germline V gene data show CDR1 as MDHEN and CDR2 as SYDVKM. The CDR3 length is 12 residues. The receptor comes from a man aged 18 to 29 in good health and CMV-seropositive. Sequenced material: PBMCs. This rearrangement joins TRBV28 to TRBJ2-3; D is undetermined. CDR3: CASGLSTDTQYF. Written as DNA, the CDR3 is TGTGCCAGCGGGCTTAGCACAGATACGCAGTATTTT.